This TCR beta chain was sequenced for a study of T cells in tuberculosis. Study observations and caveats: The TCR-beta difference was not significant; alpha differences partly reflected length.

Germline lookup yields CDR1 SGHNT and CDR2 YYREEE (reference sequence). CDR3 length: 16 residues. Assay used: immunoSEQ multiplex PCR; TCRdb lists only in-frame clones, some missing. The table shows about 25,000 clones, with more than 90% occurring only once. A note on this clone: Antigen: not known. Mismatch with germline at one junction end may stem from a read error.

This clonotype was sampled from a donor aged 5 to 30 with latent tuberculosis or without tuberculosis infection. Some clones in this sample may be carry-over from other donors' samples. The chain recombines TRBV5-4 with TRBJ2-3; 13 bases agree with TRBD2. Specimen: PBMCs. The CDR3 nucleotides are TGCGCCAGCAGCCACGGACTAGCGGGAGTGGGAGATACGCAGTATTTT. Protein product: CASSHGLAGVGDTQYF.